The sequence of this T cell receptor beta chain was determined in a study of blood T cell repertoires in COVID-19. In the original workflow: Reference gene primer amplification yielded estimated nucleated cell counts. The table came from immunoSEQ multiplex PCR; TCRdb's copy has only in-frame clones and leaves some out. For V, J and clone size, that table is used; D and trimming come from the DNA. The table includes roughly 260,000 clones, about 91% detected once. With V trimmed by 8 bases and J by 6 bases, 11 bases remained unmatched. Germline values: CDR1 SQVTM, CDR2 ANQGSEA. The CDR3 contains 14 residues.

This sequence was found in a person between 18 and 35 years old with COVID-19, enrolled during active disease. Sequenced sample: peripheral blood. The V gene is TRBV29-1, the J gene TRBJ2-1; 9 nucleotides line up with TRBD1. The CDR3 nucleotides are TGCAGCACCTGGGGGACAGGGTCTTCCAATGAGCAGTTCTTC. As protein: CSTWGTGSSNEQFF.